This TCR beta chain was found in a study of CD8 T cells in Susac syndrome. To note about this clonotype: Its antigen remains unidentified.

The CDR3 loop spans 16 amino acids. Germline CDR1 MNHEY, CDR2 SVGEGT. J gave up 2 bases and V 4 bases, and 4 bases lay outside the gene matches. Sequencing of TCR beta was performed on blood CD8+ and CD4+ T cells. The multiple sclerosis controls comprised treatment-naive patients whose relapsing-remitting disease was stable or active. RNA, at about 0.45 to 1 ug, was reverse transcribed with random hexamers. Amplification of TCR beta CDR3 used immunoSEQ multiplex PCR across 54 Vbeta and 13 Jbeta. Using its own MiXCR run on the immunoSEQ multiplex PCR reads, TCRdb lists one record per CDR3 protein. This sample has about 400,000 distinct CDR3 sequences, with approximately 89% found just once. Study-level findings and limits: The relatively small number of individuals in the TCR sequencing and HLA analysis was acknowledged by the study.

This sequence joins TRBV6-2 or TRBV6-3 and TRBJ2-3, with 12 bases that match TRBD2. The receptor was isolated from a human donor with multiple sclerosis. Sequenced sample: CD8+ T cells from PBMCs. CDR3 sequence (DNA): TGTGCCAGCAGTTGGACTAGCGGGACCGTCACAGATACGCAGTATTTT. Translation: CASSWTSGTVTDTQYF.